The clone carrying this T cell receptor beta chain was seen a handful of times. What it binds is unknown. TCRdb re-called the 5' RACE reads through MiXCR, storing one row per CDR3 protein. The sample gives 650,000 to 800,000 distinct CDR3 sequences, around a fifth of which show up once; around 19% is in the top ten. The data stem from a study of CD8 T cells in ankylosing spondylitis. Study results and caveats: Eight highly homologous variants made up a TCR beta motif, and this motif appeared characteristic of ankylosing spondylitis blood. The study looked at matched synovial fluid samples from ankylosing spondylitis patients. Disease-linked clones were reported to be significantly enriched there. Disease-linked clones proved CD8+ and comparatively uncommon in peripheral blood.

The CDR3 loop spans 14 amino acids. J lost 7 bases, V lost 3 bases, and 5 bases had no gene match. The V gene's germline CDR1 is MNHNS and CDR2 SASEGT. The chain couples TRBV6-1 to TRBJ2-4; 8 positions match TRBD1. What was sequenced was blood, either unsorted or a sorted T cell fraction (not recorded which). The clonotype comes from a male donor with ankylosing spondylitis. The CDR3 DNA is TGTGCCAGCAGTGAGGACAGGGTTAACAACATTCAGTACTTC. Translated: CASSEDRVNNIQYF.